The rows below give T cell receptor beta chains drawn from one sample of a study of cytomegalovirus exposure and HLA in healthy donors. Sequencing was performed with immunoSEQ multiplex PCR; in TCRdb, only in-frame clones are kept and a portion is missing. The sample includes 50,000 to 60,000 clones, around 73% of them seen just once. What was sequenced was PBMCs. The origin of the receptors is a woman between 40 and 55 years old in good health and CMV-seropositive. CDR3s include the opening cysteine and the closing phenylalanine or tryptophan. D genes are given only for firm matches. Clone sizes are given selectively: once, few, many, or a class where the clone is expanded.

J gene	D gene	V gene	clone size	CDR3 protein	CDR3 DNA
TRBJ1-3	-	TRBV4-1	once	CASSHVGGSGNTIYF	TGCGCCAGCAGCCATGTGGGGGGCTCTGGAAACACCATATATTTT
TRBJ1-3	-	TRBV10-3	-	CAIGRDGNTIYF	TGTGCCATCGGCAGGGATGGAAACACCATATATTTT
TRBJ2-2	-	TRBV11-3	few	CASSLLNTGELFF	TGTGCCAGCAGCTTACTAAACACCGGGGAGCTGTTTTTT
TRBJ2-5	-	TRBV4-3	-	CASSQNGQTFGAQYF	TGCGCCAGCAGCCAAAACGGACAGACATTCGGGGCCCAGTACTTC
TRBJ2-3	-	TRBV9	once	CASSQEGGYTDTQYF	TGTGCCAGCAGCCAGGAGGGGGGGTACACAGATACGCAGTATTTT
TRBJ2-3	-	TRBV11-2	few	CASSLDPTQGLTDTQYF	TGTGCCAGCAGCTTAGACCCGACTCAGGGGTTGACAGATACGCAGTATTTT
TRBJ1-1	-	TRBV19	-	CASNRQGIITEAFF	TGTGCCAGTAATCGTCAGGGGATAATAACTGAAGCTTTCTTT
TRBJ1-2	-	TRBV4-3	few	CASSQEADSGYTF	TGCGCCAGCAGCCAAGAGGCGGACAGCGGCTACACCTTC
TRBJ1-2	TRBD1	TRBV4-1	-	CASSQLRDSYGYTF	TGCGCCAGCAGCCAACTGCGGGACAGTTATGGCTACACCTTC
TRBJ2-2	-	TRBV9	-	CASRGGSRGSGELFF	TGTGCCAGCAGGGGAGGGAGCAGGGGCTCCGGGGAGCTGTTTTTT
TRBJ1-2	TRBD1	TRBV19	few	CASRSTGGSYGYTF	TGTGCCAGTAGGAGTACAGGGGGTTCCTATGGCTACACCTTC
TRBJ2-7	TRBD1	TRBV11-1	-	CASSLAGTGTYEQYF	TGTGCCAGCAGCTTAGCGGGGACAGGAACATACGAGCAGTACTTC
TRBJ2-2	-	TRBV5-1	-	CASSLDRTGELFF	TGCGCCAGCAGCTTGGACAGGACCGGGGAGCTGTTTTTT
TRBJ1-5	TRBD1	TRBV30	-	CAWSVDRGPPGSNQPQHF	TGTGCCTGGAGTGTAGACAGGGGTCCCCCCGGGAGCAATCAGCCCCAGCATTTT
TRBJ2-7	-	TRBV7-2	-	CASSLPQGSEQYF	TGTGCCAGCAGCTTACCACAGGGTTCCGAGCAGTACTTC
TRBJ1-5	-	TRBV19	few	CASKYDPAGDQPQHF	TGTGCCAGTAAGTACGACCCCGCAGGCGATCAGCCCCAGCATTTT
TRBJ1-6	-	TRBV7-9	-	CASSLAGQGPGSPLHF	TGTGCCAGCAGCTTAGCGGGGCAGGGGCCAGGTTCACCCCTCCACTTT
TRBJ1-5	-	TRBV28	-	CASSLSGQPQHF	TGTGCCAGCAGTTTATCGGGTCAGCCCCAGCATTTT
TRBJ1-4	-	TRBV28	-	CASSLAGDEKLFF	TGTGCCAGCAGCCTCGCCGGGGATGAAAAACTGTTTTTT
TRBJ1-1	-	TRBV7-2	-	CASSLASLLGPEAFF	TGTGCCAGCAGCTTAGCATCCCTGCTGGGGCCTGAAGCTTTCTTT
TRBJ2-7	TRBD2	TRBV7-6	-	CASSLSGGATLYEQYF	TGTGCCAGCAGCCTGAGCGGGGGGGCCACCCTCTACGAGCAGTACTTC
TRBJ2-1	-	TRBV7-2	few	CASSFGTYNEQFF	TGTGCCAGCAGCTTCGGTACTTACAATGAGCAGTTCTTC
TRBJ1-4	TRBD1	TRBV4-1	-	CASRHGTGRLSGFNEKLFF	TGCGCCAGCAGACACGGGACAGGGAGATTAAGTGGGTTTAATGAAAAACTGTTTTTT
TRBJ2-7	TRBD1	TRBV30	-	CARGQGVDEQYF	TGTGCCCGGGGACAGGGGGTCGACGAGCAGTACTTC
TRBJ1-6	-	TRBV30	-	CAWSVGQFNSPLHF	TGTGCCTGGAGTGTTGGGCAGTTCAATTCACCCCTCCACTTT
TRBJ2-7	-	TRBV4-1	-	CASSHDVDSLGGSSQQYF	TGCGCCAGCAGCCATGACGTGGACAGCCTCGGCGGGTCTTCCCAGCAGTACTTC
TRBJ1-6	TRBD1	TRBV6-4	-	CASAQGSSYNSPLHF	TGTGCCAGCGCACAGGGGAGCTCCTATAATTCACCCCTCCACTTT
TRBJ2-1	-	TRBV4-2	medium-sized	CASSPGVGYNEQFF	TGTGCCAGCAGCCCCGGGGTGGGTTACAATGAGCAGTTCTTC